A single sample gave rise to the 26 T cell receptor beta chains below, sequenced in a study of T cell responses to AZD1222 COVID-19 vaccine. The method was immunoSEQ multiplex PCR; TCRdb's version includes in-frame clones alone and lacks a portion of them. The sample contains approximately 110,000 clones, about nine tenths of which appear only once. The source was peripheral blood, collected on day 0 of AZD1222 vaccination. These receptors were taken from an adult in good health.

The CDR3: CASSPGEVPQHF. CDR3 coding DNA: TGTGCCAGCAGCCCCGGAGAGGTTCCCCAGCATTTT. The rearrangement links TRBV7-8 to TRBJ1-5; D gene unclear. Germline CDR1 is SGHVS and CDR2 is FQNEAQ. Trimming removed 5 bases at V and 10 bases at J, with 12 bases between. The CDR3 is 12 amino acids.

Here the CDR3 reads CASSWGQGGFDEQFF. CDR3 DNA sequence: TGTGCCAGCAGCTGGGGACAGGGGGGTTTCGATGAGCAGTTCTTC. V usage is TRBV5-5 and J usage is TRBJ2-1; 11 nucleotides agree with TRBD1. Germline V gene data show CDR1 as SGHKS and CDR2 as YYEKEE (reference sequence). V lost 3 bases, J lost 8 bases, and 7 bases stayed unmatched. The CDR3 totals 15 residues.

The rearrangement joins TRBV19 to TRBJ1-1; D not certain. There are 15 residues in the CDR3. Germline CDR1 reads LNHDA; CDR2 reads SQIVND (reference sequence). V was clipped by 7 bases and J by 5 bases, with 20 bases between them. The CDR3 region is CASTYATGIGTEAFF. Here the CDR3 DNA reads TGTGCCAGTACTTATGCGACGGGTATTGGGACTGAAGCTTTCTTT.

V usage is TRBV27 and J usage is TRBJ2-6, with D possibly TRBD2 on 7 matching bases. Germline V gene lookup returns CDR1 MNHEY and CDR2 SMNVEV (reference sequence). Trimming stripped 6 bases from V and 4 bases from J, with 13 bases between. The length of the CDR3 is 15 residues. CDR3 coding DNA: TGTGCCAGCAGGAGGGGGGGAACCGGGGCCAACGTCCTGACTTTC. This translates into CASRRGGTGANVLTF.

The chain joins TRBV3-1 (or the pseudogene TRBV3-2) to TRBJ1-2; D remains unclear. The germline V gene encodes CDR1 LGHDT and CDR2 YNNKEL (reference sequence). The CDR3 spans 15 residues. Trimming pared 4 bases from V and 4 bases from J, leaving 16 bases between. CDR3 nucleotide sequence: TGTGCCAGCAGCCCCCGGCGGTCCAGTCTCTATGGCTACACCTTC. Protein product: CASSPRRSSLYGYTF.

This chain connects TRBV5-6 to TRBJ2-4; the D gene is possibly TRBD2 (5 bases). The CDR3 totals 13 residues. Deletions cut 1 base from V and 8 bases from J, with 10 bases between. Germline V gives CDR1 SGHDT, CDR2 YYEEEE. This CDR3 reads CASSLPGRDIQYF. CDR3 DNA: TGTGCCAGCAGCTTGCCCGGGCGGGACATTCAGTACTTC.

The gene calls are TRBV3-1 (or the pseudogene TRBV3-2) and TRBJ2-7; 8 bases align to TRBD1. CDR3 size: 14 residues. CDR1 LGHDT and CDR2 YNNKEL come from the germline V gene (reference sequence). The V segment lost 0 bases and the J segment 8 bases; nucleotides outside the gene matches: 6. The CDR3 nucleotides are TGTGCCAGCAGCCAAGATAAAGGACAGGGCAAGCAGTACTTC. This codes for CASSQDKGQGKQYF.

V and J are TRBV5-1 and TRBJ2-3; TRBD2 agrees at 8 bases. The CDR3 runs to 16 residues. J gave up 4 bases and V 0 bases, and 7 bases lay outside the gene matches. In germline, CDR1 is SGHRS, CDR2 YFSETQ. This CDR3 is CASSLEPGGFSDTQYF. The CDR3 DNA is TGCGCCAGCAGCTTGGAACCGGGGGGGTTCTCAGATACGCAGTATTTT.

The rearrangement links TRBV2 to TRBJ2-7; TRBD1 matches at 10 bases. There are 15 residues in the CDR3. The ends lost 3 bases at V and 3 bases at J; junction bases unmatched: 5. Germline assignment: CDR1 SNHLY and CDR2 FYNNEI. The CDR3, as DNA: TGTGCCAGCAGTGAGCGGACAGGGGGGGACTACGAGCAGTACTTC. Amino acid sequence: CASSERTGGDYEQYF.

The chain is built from TRBV28 and TRBJ2-7; 13 bases map to TRBD2. This CDR3 has 15 amino acids. Per the germline V gene, CDR1 is MDHEN and CDR2 is SYDVKM. V was clipped by 6 bases and J by 5 bases; unmatched bases: 7. The CDR3 is CASSLTSGRTHEQYF. The DNA of the CDR3 is TGTGCCAGCAGCCTGACTAGCGGGAGGACCCACGAGCAGTACTTC.

This sequence joins TRBV5-1 and TRBJ1-2; tentative D call: TRBD1 (6 bases). The V and J ends lost 0 bases and 6 bases respectively, with 18 bases between them. This CDR3 region has 16 residues. Germline loops: CDR1 SGHRS, CDR2 YFSETQ. The CDR3 DNA reads as TGCGCCAGCAGCTTGGCCCTGACACAGGGAAGTCATGGCTACACCTTC. It specifies CASSLALTQGSHGYTF.

The V and J genes are TRBV30 and TRBJ1-6, with D uncertain. The CDR3 has 13 residues. Between the trimmed V and J ends, which lost 1 base and 8 bases, there was a span of 9 bases. Looked up from germline, CDR1 is GTSNPN and CDR2 is SVGIG (reference sequence). This CDR3 reads CAWSGGRDSPLHF. In DNA form, the CDR3 reads TGTGCCTGGAGTGGGGGTAGGGATTCACCCCTCCACTTT.

This chain uses TRBV6-5 with TRBJ2-3, with a weak D call TRBD2 (7 bases). CDR3 length equals 14 residues. Trimming left V 10 bases short and J 1 base short, with 15 bases between. The germline V gene has CDR1 MNHEY and CDR2 SVGAGI. The CDR3 DNA follows: TGTGCCATCGCGGGGGCCCTTGGCACAGATACGCAGTATTTT. Translating gives CAIAGALGTDTQYF.

The chain uses TRBV28 and TRBJ2-7; tentatively, D is TRBD1 or TRBD2 (5 bases each). The CDR3 spans 14 residues. Germline CDR1 is MDHEN and CDR2 is SYDVKM. Trimming pared 5 bases from V and 3 bases from J, leaving 14 bases between. The CDR3 is CASSPPGRNYEQYF. The CDR3 DNA reads TGTGCCAGCAGTCCTCCGGGACGGAACTACGAGCAGTACTTC.

Here the CDR3 DNA reads TGTGCCAGCAGTAAGGTGGGGGGCACAGATACGCAGTATTTT. Translation: CASSKVGGTDTQYF. The chain joins TRBV2 to TRBJ2-3; D is possibly TRBD1 or TRBD2 (5 bases each). CDR3 length equals 14 residues. Germline loops: CDR1 SNHLY, CDR2 FYNNEI. Trimming stripped 5 bases from V and 1 base from J, with 10 bases between. The full variable domain, in which reference TRBV2 and TRBJ2-3 provide the parts outside the CDR3, is EPEVTQTPSHQVTQMGQEVILRCVPISNHLYFYWYRQILGQKVEFLVSFYNNEISEKSEIFDDQFSVERPDGSNFTLKIRSTKLEDSAMYFCASSKVGGTDTQYFGPGTRLTVL.

The rearrangement links TRBV7-2 to TRBJ1-1; 7 nucleotides line up with TRBD1. The CDR3 has 14 amino acids. Per the germline V gene, CDR1 is SGHTA and CDR2 is FQGNSA. V was clipped by 5 bases and J by 5 bases; unmatched bases: 8. The CDR3, as DNA: TGTGCCAGCAGCACCACGACAGGGAGGACTGAAGCTTTCTTT. Encoded protein: CASSTTTGRTEAFF. The whole variable domain, filled in from reference TRBV7-2 and TRBJ1-1, reads GAGVSQSPSNKVTEKGKDVELRCDPISGHTALYWYRQSLGQGLEFLIYFQGNSAPDKSGLPSDRFSAERTGGSVSTLTIQRTQQEDSAVYLCASSTTTGRTEAFFGQGTRLTVV.

The CDR3 protein is CASKEKGSYSNQPQHF. In DNA, the CDR3 is TGTGCCAGCAAGGAGAAAGGGTCGTATAGCAATCAGCCCCAGCATTTT. The chain is built from TRBV27 and TRBJ1-5; D unclear. The germline gives CDR1 MNHEY, CDR2 SMNVEV (reference sequence). The CDR3 is 16 residues long. The V end lost 7 bases, the J end lost 0 bases, and 16 bases lay between the germline ends.

The rearrangement uses TRBV6-2 or TRBV6-3 and TRBJ1-1; 7 bases align to TRBD1. The CDR3 runs to 14 residues. Trimming cost V 6 bases and J 6 bases; bases outside gene matches: 10. The germline V gene encodes CDR1 MNHEY and CDR2 SVGEGT. The chain's CDR3 is CASSPRHRGAEAFF. CDR3 DNA: TGTGCCAGCAGCCCACGACACAGGGGCGCTGAAGCTTTCTTT.

J is TRBJ1-1 and V is TRBV2; 8 nucleotides match TRBD1. The CDR3 runs to 14 residues. V gave up 5 bases and J gave up 5 bases; unmatched junction bases: 7. Germline V gene lookup returns CDR1 SNHLY and CDR2 FYNNEI. As DNA, the CDR3 is TGTGCCAGCAGTCGTCCCGGGACAGGAACTGAAGCTTTCTTT. Translating gives CASSRPGTGTEAFF.

The rearrangement uses TRBV6-5 and TRBJ2-3, with 9 nucleotides matching TRBD1. Germline V gene lookup returns CDR1 MNHEY and CDR2 SVGAGI. This CDR3 is 15 amino acids long. After removal of 7 bases from V and 4 bases from J, the junction contained 9 bases not matched to a gene. CDR3 DNA sequence: TGTGCCAGCAAACCCTGGGACAGGGAGGCAGATACGCAGTATTTT. Translated: CASKPWDREADTQYF.

This rearrangement joins TRBV18 to TRBJ2-1, with a weak D call TRBD1 (5 bases). The V end lost 0 bases, the J end lost 1 base, and 13 bases lay between the germline ends. Germline V gives CDR1 KGHSH, CDR2 LQKENI. The CDR3 covers 17 residues. CDR3 nucleotides: TGTGCCAGCTCACCACCGGGTAGGGGTAGGTCCTACAATGAGCAGTTCTTC. Translated, it gives CASSPPGRGRSYNEQFF.

CDR3 region: CATSHGGTSGSRKQFF. Written as DNA, the CDR3 is TGTGCCACCAGTCACGGGGGGACTAGCGGGAGCCGAAAGCAGTTCTTC. This chain joins TRBV15 and TRBJ2-1; 14 nucleotides match TRBD2. The CDR3 covers 16 residues. J was trimmed by 11 bases and V by 6 bases; bases with no gene match: 12. Germline CDR1 reads LNHNV; CDR2 reads YYDKDF (reference sequence).

The chain has TRBV28 and TRBJ2-6, with 11 positions matching TRBD1. CDR1 and CDR2 from the germline V gene are MDHEN and SYDVKM. With V trimmed by 5 bases and J by 3 bases, 6 bases remained unmatched. The CDR3 sequence is 17 residues long. As DNA, the CDR3 is TGTGCCAGCAGTCCCGGACAGGGGGCAAGTGGGGCCAACGTCCTGACTTTC. As protein: CASSPGQGASGANVLTF.

Here the CDR3 reads CASRPTGTYEQYF. CDR3 nucleotides: TGTGCCAGCAGGCCCACCGGGACCTACGAGCAGTACTTC. The rearrangement uses TRBV28 and TRBJ2-7; D perhaps matches TRBD2 (5 bases). The length of the CDR3 is 13 residues. V lost 6 bases and J lost 2, with 11 bases in between. Germline V gene data show CDR1 as MDHEN and CDR2 as SYDVKM.

The chain combines TRBV9 with TRBJ1-1, with D possibly TRBD1 on 5 matching bases. The V and J ends lost 4 bases and 1 base respectively, with 11 bases between them. From germline, CDR1 is SGDLS and CDR2 YYNGEE. This CDR3 is 14 amino acids long. The CDR3 DNA reads TGTGCCAGCAGCCCCGACCAGGGGAACACTGAAGCTTTCTTT. This gives the protein CASSPDQGNTEAFF.

The chain couples TRBV28 to TRBJ2-7, with D possibly TRBD1 on 5 matching bases. The V end lost 4 bases, the J end lost 2 bases, and 12 bases lay between the germline ends. The CDR3 covers 14 residues. Germline CDR1 is MDHEN and CDR2 is SYDVKM. CDR3 region: CASSSGQGTYEQYF. The DNA for the CDR3 is TGTGCCAGCAGTTCCGGGCAGGGTACCTACGAGCAGTACTTC.